Sequencing of this TCR beta chain was carried out in a study of T cells in Graves' hyperthyroidism and ophthalmopathy. Overall study context: It was at initial diagnosis, before any treatment, that peripheral blood was collected. Study-level findings and limits: Blood also held most thyroid clonotypes expanded beyond 0.001.

This clonotype appeared many times. What it recognizes is unknown. When ophthalmopathy did not progress within 18 months, Graves' hyperthyroidism was considered stable. The source material, RNA transcripts, was used to amplify TCR beta CDR3 regions. A set of HTBI primers served as the primers for a first-round RT-PCR of the TCR CDR3. TCRdb recomputed calls from the multiplex PCR reads with MiXCR, one row per CDR3 protein. This table holds 350,000 to 450,000 distinct CDR3 sequences, about 14% found once. V lost 5 bases to trimming and J lost 3 bases, with 19 bases between them. This CDR3 region has 17 residues.

The TCR comes from a woman aged 55-75 years with Graves' hyperthyroidism. Sequencing was done on a sample of blood. The chain has TRBV12-3 or TRBV12-4 and TRBJ2-2, with TRBD2 as a possible D gene (5 bases). CDR3 residues: CASSRGPRSSHTGELFF. CDR3 DNA sequence: TGTGCCAGCAGTCGAGGGCCCCGATCGAGTCACACCGGGGAGCTGTTTTTT.